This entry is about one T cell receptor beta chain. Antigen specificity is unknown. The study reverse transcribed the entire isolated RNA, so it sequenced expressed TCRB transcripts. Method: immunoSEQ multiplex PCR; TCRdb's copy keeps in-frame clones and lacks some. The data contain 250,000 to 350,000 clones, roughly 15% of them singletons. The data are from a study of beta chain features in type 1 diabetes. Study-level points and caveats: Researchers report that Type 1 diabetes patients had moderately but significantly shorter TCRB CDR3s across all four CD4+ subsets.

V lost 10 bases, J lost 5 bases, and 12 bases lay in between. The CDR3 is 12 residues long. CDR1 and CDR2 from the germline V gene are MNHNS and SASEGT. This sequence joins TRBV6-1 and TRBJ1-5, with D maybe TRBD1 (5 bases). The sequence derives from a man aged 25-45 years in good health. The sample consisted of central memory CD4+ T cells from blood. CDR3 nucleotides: TGTGCCACCCGGGGGGATTATCAGCCCCAGCATTTT. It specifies CATRGDYQPQHF.